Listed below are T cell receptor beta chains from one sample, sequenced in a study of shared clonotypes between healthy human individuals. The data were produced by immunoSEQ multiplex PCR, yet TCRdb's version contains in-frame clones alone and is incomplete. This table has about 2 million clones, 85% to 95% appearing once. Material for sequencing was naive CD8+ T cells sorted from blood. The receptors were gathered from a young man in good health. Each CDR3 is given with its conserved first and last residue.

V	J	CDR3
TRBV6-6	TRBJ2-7	CASSYSAEAYEQYF
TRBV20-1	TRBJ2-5	CSARLETQYF
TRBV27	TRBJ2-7	CASSSLPAGSSYEQYF
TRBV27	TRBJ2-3	CASSLLGGNTDTQYF
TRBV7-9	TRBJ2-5	CASSLVSQETQYF
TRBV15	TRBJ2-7	CATSLAGDSSYEQYF
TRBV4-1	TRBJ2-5	CASSPRGGRTETQYF
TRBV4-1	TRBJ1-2	CASSPSPLGYGYTF
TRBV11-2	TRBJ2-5	CASSFRVETQYF
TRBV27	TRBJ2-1	CASSAVQGLRAEQFF
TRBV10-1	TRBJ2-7	CASSEGYEQYF
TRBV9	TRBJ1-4	CASSLGGSNEKLFF
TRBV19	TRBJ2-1	CASSPWDLAYNEQFF
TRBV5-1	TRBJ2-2	CASSIGLAGYTGELFF
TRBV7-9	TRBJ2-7	CASSSDETGNPYEQYF
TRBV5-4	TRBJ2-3	CASSLEGGGMTDTQYF
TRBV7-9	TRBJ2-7	CASSLAGTGDYPYEQYF
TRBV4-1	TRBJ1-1	CASSQAGRTEAFF
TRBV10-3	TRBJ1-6	CAITEGQGNSPLHF
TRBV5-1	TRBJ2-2	CASSLVSGTSGRVTGELFF
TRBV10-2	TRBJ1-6	CASSELTRTGSPLHF
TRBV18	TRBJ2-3	CASSPRVAGGGDTQYF
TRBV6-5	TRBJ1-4	CASSLGAVNEKLFF
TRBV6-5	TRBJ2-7	CASSYFRPGSGYEQYF
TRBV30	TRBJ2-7	CAWSLETYEQYF
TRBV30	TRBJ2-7	CAWSVGGQGVDEQYF
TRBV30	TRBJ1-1	CAWTLSPGTEAFF
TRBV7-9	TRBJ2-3	CASSLPQDTQYF
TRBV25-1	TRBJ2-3	CASSEEPTSANTDTQYF